The 29 T cell receptor beta chains below all came from one sample that was sequenced in a study of early T cells in non-severe SARS-CoV-2 infection. MiXCR, run by TCRdb on the 5' RACE reads, gives a single entry per CDR3 protein. The sample contains tens of thousands of distinct CDR3 sequences, around 20% of which appear only once. Sequenced material: whole blood, taken at baseline. These receptors all come from an adult who was a healthcare worker with PCR-confirmed SARS-CoV-2 infection or an uninfected control (not recorded which).

The V gene is TRBV6-1, the J gene TRBJ2-1; 12 positions match TRBD1. The germline gives CDR1 MNHNS, CDR2 SASEGT. V lost 6 bases, J lost 2 bases, and 2 bases stayed unmatched. There are 15 residues in the CDR3. The CDR3 region is CASRGQGAPYNEQFF. The DNA of the CDR3 is TGTGCCAGCAGGGGACAGGGGGCCCCCTACAATGAGCAGTTCTTC.

The chain carries TRBV7-9 and TRBJ2-2; D is unclear. Trimming cost V 0 bases and J 5 bases, with 10 bases left between them. Germline-derived CDR1 and CDR2 are SEHNR and FQNEAQ (reference sequence). This CDR3 is built from 15 residues. CDR3 DNA sequence: TGTGCCAGCAGCTTAGCGGTGGCGCGGACCGGGGAGCTGTTTTTT. Amino acids: CASSLAVARTGELFF.

With regard to this clonotype: At one end, the junction sequence differs from germline, possibly due to a read error. The chain has TRBV11-2 and TRBJ2-1; 7 positions match TRBD2. The germline V gene encodes CDR1 SGHAT and CDR2 FQNNGV. CDR3 length equals 20 residues. CDR3 amino acids: CTSSLQTQLAFSSSYNEQFF. CDR3 DNA sequence: TGTACCAGCAGCTTACAAACACAACTAGCGTTTTCAAGCTCCTACAATGAGCAGTTCTTC.

This clonotype was seen a handful of times. This chain joins TRBV12-3 or TRBV12-4 and TRBJ1-1; possibly TRBD1 for D (6 bases). The CDR3 spans 13 residues. V lost 6 bases and J lost 7, with 15 bases in between. The CDR3 loop is CASSLSTGSEAFF. CDR3 DNA sequence: TGTGCCAGCAGCCTCAGCACAGGGAGTGAAGCTTTCTTT.

This rearrangement joins TRBV12-3 or TRBV12-4 to TRBJ2-3; no reliable D call. This CDR3 contains 11 residues. The germline V and J ends were trimmed by 6 bases and 1 base, with 2 bases remaining between them. The chain's CDR3 is CASRGTDTQYF. CDR3 nucleotides: TGTGCCAGCAGGGGCACAGATACGCAGTATTTT.

In its sample, this clonotype was seen many times. The V and J genes are TRBV7-2 and TRBJ2-7, with D uncertain. V was pared by 6 bases and J by 0 bases, with 12 bases between. The CDR3 consists of 14 residues. The V gene's germline CDR1 is SGHTA and CDR2 FQGNSA. This CDR3 reads CASRPRSPSYEQYF. The CDR3 bases are TGTGCCAGCAGACCTCGGAGCCCCTCCTACGAGCAGTACTTC.

This sequence joins TRBV29-1 and TRBJ1-5; D is unclear. The V gene's germline CDR1 is SQVTM and CDR2 ANQGSEA. The CDR3 has 12 amino acids. The germline V and J ends were trimmed by 6 bases and 0 bases, with 6 bases remaining between them. The CDR3, as DNA: TGCAGCGTCGGTGATAGCAATCAGCCCCAGCATTTT. This sequence encodes CSVGDSNQPQHF.

This rearrangement joins TRBV30 to TRBJ2-3; D is unclear. The germline CDR1 and CDR2 sequences are GTSNPN and SVGIG (reference sequence). This CDR3 contains 13 residues. Between the trimmed V and J ends, which lost 0 bases and 8 bases, there was a span of 12 bases. The CDR3 here is CAWSVMGSGTQYF. The CDR3 DNA reads TGTGCCTGGAGTGTAATGGGCTCCGGTACGCAGTATTTT.

This clonotype came up a few times. J is TRBJ1-5 and V is TRBV19; tentatively, D is TRBD1 (5 bases). With 11 bases removed from V and 7 bases from J, the gap between germline ends came to 18 bases. This CDR3 has 13 residues. Germline V gene sequence: CDR1 LNHDA, CDR2 SQIVND (reference sequence). Written as DNA, the CDR3 is TGTGCCGCCGGGGAGGGGCGAGGGCAGCCCCAGCATTTT. Translating gives CAAGEGRGQPQHF.

The CDR3 sequence is CSVGRTGVPTDTQYF. CDR3 nucleotides: TGCAGCGTCGGGAGGACAGGGGTCCCCACAGATACGCAGTATTTT. The V gene is TRBV29-1, the J gene TRBJ2-3, with 9 bases identical to TRBD1. The CDR3 sequence is 15 residues long. CDR1 and CDR2 (germline): SQVTM, ANQGSEA. With V trimmed by 6 bases and J by 2 bases, 9 bases remained unmatched.

The genes are TRBV10-1 and TRBJ2-1, with D perhaps TRBD2 (6 bases). V was clipped by 3 bases and J by 7 bases, with 16 bases between them. The CDR3 totals 15 residues. Germline V lookup: CDR1 WNHNN, CDR2 SYGVQD (reference sequence). In nucleotides, the CDR3 is TGCGCCAGCAGTGATTCTGGGGGACTCAGAAATGAGCAGTTCTTC. It codes for CASSDSGGLRNEQFF.

Only a few counts were recorded for this clonotype. This rearrangement joins TRBV4-2 to TRBJ1-2; D unclear. Germline CDR1 LGHNA, CDR2 YNFKEQ. This CDR3 contains 15 residues. Deletions cut 0 bases from V and 2 bases from J, with 10 bases between. CDR3 protein: CASSQDLTANYGYTF. CDR3 coding DNA: TGTGCCAGCAGCCAAGATCTCACCGCAAACTATGGCTACACCTTC.

V gene TRBV20-1 combines with J gene TRBJ1-2; 8 nucleotides agree with TRBD1. J lost 3 bases, V lost 4 bases, and 7 bases had no gene match. Per the germline V gene, CDR1 is DFQATT and CDR2 is SNEGSKA (reference sequence). The CDR3 length is 14 residues. The CDR3 DNA reads TGCAGTGCTAAAGACAGGGGTAATTACTATGGCTACACCTTC. This codes for CSAKDRGNYYGYTF.

This clonotype appeared a few times. The rearrangement joins TRBV27 to TRBJ1-1; D remains ambiguous. Between the trimmed V and J ends, which lost 4 bases and 4 bases, there was a span of 10 bases. Germline V gene data show CDR1 as MNHEY and CDR2 as SMNVEV (reference sequence). This CDR3 comprises 13 residues. The CDR3 reads CASSSSLGTEAFF. The CDR3 nucleotides read TGTGCCAGCAGTTCGTCATTAGGCACTGAAGCTTTCTTT.

The rearrangement links TRBV7-2 to TRBJ2-2; the match to TRBD2 covers 8 bases. The CDR3 is 15 residues long. CDR1 is SGHTA and CDR2 is FQGNSA in the germline V gene. V dropped 5 bases and J dropped 8; count of bases not matched to a gene: 10. The CDR3 DNA sequence: TGTGCCAGCAGCGAGCGGGGGCTGGAGACTGGGGAGCTGTTTTTT. This translates into CASSERGLETGELFF.

This clonotype was recorded a few times. The rearrangement joins TRBV6-6 to TRBJ2-3, with D perhaps matching TRBD2 (5 bases). V shed 6 bases and J shed 5 bases, with 18 bases lying between them. Germline CDR1 is MNHNY and CDR2 is SVGAGI (reference sequence). The CDR3 runs 15 residues. DNA of the CDR3: TGTGCCAGCAGGAATCCTTCGTTGGGAGAAGATACGCAGTATTTT. It yields the protein CASRNPSLGEDTQYF.

The table lists this clonotype with many counts. This chain joins TRBV7-9 and TRBJ2-1; no firm D call. Trimming pared 1 base from V and 6 bases from J, leaving 10 bases between. The CDR3 is made up of 14 amino acids. Germline lookup yields CDR1 SEHNR and CDR2 FQNEAQ (reference sequence). Here the CDR3 reads CASSLESPRNEQFF. Written as DNA, the CDR3 is TGTGCCAGCAGCTTAGAGAGCCCTCGCAATGAGCAGTTCTTC. The full variable domain, its missing parts supplied by reference TRBV7-9 and TRBJ2-1, is DTGVSQNPRHKITKRGQNVTFRCDPISEHNRLYWYRQTLGQGPEFLTYFQNEAQLEKSRLLSDRFSAERPKGSFSTLEIQRTEQGDSAMYLCASSLESPRNEQFFGPGTRLTVL.

The chain recombines TRBV4-1 with TRBJ2-7; perhaps TRBD2 as D (6 bases). There are 14 residues in the CDR3. Germline CDR1 MGHRA, CDR2 YSYEKL. The V gene lost 4 bases and the J gene lost 1 base, with 11 bases spanning the gap. This CDR3 reads CASSPTGVSYEQYF. Here the CDR3 DNA reads TGCGCCAGCAGCCCGACGGGGGTTTCCTACGAGCAGTACTTC.

The genes are TRBV12-3 or TRBV12-4 and TRBJ1-1, with 8 nucleotides matching TRBD1. The CDR3 length is 14 residues. The V segment lost 3 bases and the J segment 2 bases; nucleotides outside the gene matches: 2. The CDR3 DNA reads as TGTGCCAGCAGTTTCGGACAGGGCAACACTGAAGCTTTCTTT. It codes for CASSFGQGNTEAFF.

This clonotype was observed a few times. This sequence joins TRBV20-1 and TRBJ1-5; 9 bases agree with TRBD1. J gave up 5 bases and V 6 bases, and 5 bases lay outside the gene matches. Per the germline V gene, CDR1 is DFQATT and CDR2 is SNEGSKA (reference sequence). The CDR3 has 13 amino acids. For the CDR3, the DNA is TGCAGTGCCCCGGGACAGGGTGATCAGCCCCAGCATTTT. This codes for CSAPGQGDQPQHF.

The chain combines TRBV20-1 with TRBJ2-7; D is undetermined. There are 13 residues in the CDR3. Germline loops: CDR1 DFQATT, CDR2 SNEGSKA (reference sequence). V gave up 5 bases and J gave up 5 bases, with 16 bases separating them. This chain's CDR3 is CSAPLGSLNEQYF. CDR3 in DNA: TGCAGTGCTCCCCTCGGCAGCTTGAACGAGCAGTACTTC.

This chain uses TRBV7-9 with TRBJ2-1; unclear D gene. CDR1 and CDR2 (germline): SEHNR, FQNEAQ (reference sequence). The CDR3 sequence is 14 residues long. V gave up 2 bases and J gave up 2 bases, with 7 bases separating them. CDR3 bases: TGTGCCAGCAGCTTATCGGGCACCTACAATGAGCAGTTCTTC. Translated, it gives CASSLSGTYNEQFF.

This clonotype was found a few times. The V gene is TRBV20-1, the J gene TRBJ2-3; no reliable D call. The germline V gene encodes CDR1 DFQATT and CDR2 SNEGSKA (reference sequence). The CDR3 is 14 residues long. V lost 6 bases and J 4 bases, leaving 17 bases between the germline ends. CDR3 sequence (DNA): TGCAGTGCCCTCAGCCAGGATGGCCCAGATACGCAGTATTTT. Translation gives CSALSQDGPDTQYF.

V usage is TRBV5-1 and J usage is TRBJ2-6, with TRBD2 as a possible D gene (5 bases). The CDR3 runs 16 residues. Germline-derived CDR1 and CDR2 are SGHRS and YFSETQ. The V gene lost 7 bases and the J gene lost 0 bases, with 14 bases spanning the gap. In nucleotides, the CDR3 is TGCGCCAGCGGCATCTCCGACTACTCTGGGGCCAACGTCCTGACTTTC. This translates into CASGISDYSGANVLTF.

The genes are TRBV2 and TRBJ2-1, with D perhaps TRBD2 (5 bases). Germline V gene lookup returns CDR1 SNHLY and CDR2 FYNNEI. The CDR3 covers 13 residues. Trimming removed 6 bases at V and 5 bases at J, with 11 bases between. The DNA for the CDR3 is TGTGCCAGCAGAATCGGAGGAGACAATGAGCAGTTCTTC. Translated: CASRIGGDNEQFF.

This clonotype was counted between two and nine times. V is TRBV4-1 and J is TRBJ2-7; no clear D. With 0 bases removed from V and 1 base from J, the gap between germline ends came to 19 bases. The CDR3 runs 18 residues. Germline V gene sequence: CDR1 MGHRA, CDR2 YSYEKL. CDR3 protein: CASSQDSAVSPGSYEQYF. CDR3 nucleotide sequence: TGCGCCAGCAGCCAAGATTCCGCCGTCTCTCCTGGATCCTACGAGCAGTACTTC.

In its sample, this clonotype was seen a few times. V and J are TRBV6-1 and TRBJ2-5; TRBD2 matches 10 bases. The V segment lost 2 bases and the J segment 6 bases; nucleotides outside the gene matches: 9. Per the germline V gene, CDR1 is MNHNS and CDR2 is SASEGT. There are 16 residues in the CDR3. CDR3 residues: CASSERSGGAGKTQYF. CDR3 bases: TGTGCCAGCAGTGAACGGAGCGGGGGGGCTGGGAAGACCCAGTACTTC.

This chain joins TRBV5-1 and TRBJ1-1; the D gene is possibly TRBD1 (5 bases). CDR1 SGHRS and CDR2 YFSETQ come from the germline V gene. The V end was cut by 4 bases, the J end by 3 bases, with 10 bases between. This CDR3 region has 13 residues. The DNA for the CDR3 is TGCGCCAGCAGCGGTGGAGGGGACACTGAAGCTTTCTTT. This sequence encodes CASSGGGDTEAFF.

This clonotype was found many times. The chain couples TRBV7-3 to TRBJ2-2, with 9 positions matching TRBD2. The germline CDR1 and CDR2 sequences are SGHTA and FQGTGA. With 1 base clipped from V and 1 base from J, the junction kept 10 bases outside the gene matches. The CDR3 covers 19 residues. CDR3: CASSLNIPLTSGNTGELFF. The CDR3 DNA reads TGTGCCAGCAGCTTAAACATTCCCCTGACTAGCGGGAACACCGGGGAGCTGTTTTTT.